The 2 T cell receptor beta chains given below trace back to one sample, sequenced in a study of cytomegalovirus exposure and HLA in healthy donors. PCR involved 60 Vbeta and 13 Jbeta primers. Repertoires were generated with immunoSEQ multiplex PCR, while TCRdb's copy carries only in-frame clones and drops some. Its clone listing holds about 140,000 clones. Source material: PBMCs. All receptors derive from a man between 35 and 55 years old in good health and CMV-seronegative.

The chain has TRBV15 and TRBJ2-2; a weak D match, TRBD2 (6 bases). CDR3 length equals 15 residues. With 8 bases removed from V and 0 bases from J, the gap between germline ends came to 13 bases. Germline CDR1 LNHNV, CDR2 YYDKDF (reference sequence). CDR3 in amino acids: CATRQDYANTGELFF. CDR3 DNA: TGTGCCACCCGCCAGGACTACGCGAACACCGGGGAGCTGTTTTTT.

The chain couples TRBV6-1 to TRBJ2-6, with TRBD1 matching 8 bases. CDR3 size: 21 residues. The J segment lost 4 bases and the V segment lost 1 base, leaving 18 bases of the junction unmatched. Germline V gives CDR1 MNHNS, CDR2 SASEGT. CDR3 amino acids: CASSEVTWDRRIRGGANVLTF. The CDR3 bases are TGTGCCAGCAGTGAAGTGACCTGGGACAGGCGGATCAGGGGGGGGGCCAACGTCCTGACTTTC.